The following is a T cell receptor (beta chain) sequence with its context. The data were taken from a study of shared T cell receptors in the human thymus. Libraries were prepared by immunoSEQ multiplex PCR; TCRdb keeps only in-frame clonotypes and omits some of them. The sample carries roughly 500,000 clones, approximately 80% recorded once. The ends were cut back, 4 bases at V and 1 base at J, with 17 bases in the middle. The CDR3 spans 16 residues. Germline V gene sequence: CDR1 SGHAT, CDR2 FQNNGV. These data were also filed under a second study, of human thymus T cells. That study reports: Healthy Finnish infants undergoing corrective surgery for congenital heart defects were used as donors. In corrective heart surgery, resections were taken, and these provided the thymus tissue. Thymic and blood repertoires appeared to show biased V and J gene usage. Related research described strongly overlapping thymic repertoires in unrelated people.

The clonotype originates from a boy younger than two with a congenital heart defect. Sequencing was performed on thymocytes. The chain uses TRBV11-2 and TRBJ2-7; possible D gene TRBD1, 6 bases. The CDR3 bases are TGTGCCAGCAGCTCCCGATCCGGGACAAGTTCCTACGAGCAGTACTTC. Its translation is CASSSRSGTSSYEQYF.